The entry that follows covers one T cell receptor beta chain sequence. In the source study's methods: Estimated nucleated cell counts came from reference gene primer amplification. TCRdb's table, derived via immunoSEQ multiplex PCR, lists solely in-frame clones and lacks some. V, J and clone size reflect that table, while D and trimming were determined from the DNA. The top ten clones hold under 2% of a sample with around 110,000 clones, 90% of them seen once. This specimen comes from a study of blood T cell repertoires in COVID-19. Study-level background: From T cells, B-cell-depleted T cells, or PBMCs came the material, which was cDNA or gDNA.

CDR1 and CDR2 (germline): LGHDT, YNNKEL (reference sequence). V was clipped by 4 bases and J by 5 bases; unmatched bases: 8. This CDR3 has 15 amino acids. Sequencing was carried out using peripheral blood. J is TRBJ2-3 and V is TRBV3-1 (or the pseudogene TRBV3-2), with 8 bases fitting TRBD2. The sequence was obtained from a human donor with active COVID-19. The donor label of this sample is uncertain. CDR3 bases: TGTGCCAGCAGCCTTCGGGGGGGATTGGGAGATACGCAGTATTTT. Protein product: CASSLRGGLGDTQYF.